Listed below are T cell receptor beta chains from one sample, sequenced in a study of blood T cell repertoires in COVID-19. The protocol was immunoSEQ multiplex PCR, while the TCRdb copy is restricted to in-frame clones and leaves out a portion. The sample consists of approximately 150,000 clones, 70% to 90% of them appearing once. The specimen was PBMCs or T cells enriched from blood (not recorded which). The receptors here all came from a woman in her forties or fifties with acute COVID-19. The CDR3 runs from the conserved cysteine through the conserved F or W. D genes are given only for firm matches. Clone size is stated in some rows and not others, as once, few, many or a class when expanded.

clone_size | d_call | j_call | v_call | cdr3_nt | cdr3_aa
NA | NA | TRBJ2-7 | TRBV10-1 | TGCGCCAGCAGTGAATCTAGTGCGGCCTACGAGCAGTACTTC | CASSESSAAYEQYF
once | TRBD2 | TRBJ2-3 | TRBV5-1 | TGCGCCAGCAGCCCGGGACTAGCGGGAGAAGTAGATACGCAGTATTTT | CASSPGLAGEVDTQYF
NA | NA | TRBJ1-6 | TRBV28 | TGTGCCAGCGGCTTTTTGCCCCTCCACTTT | CASGFLPLHF
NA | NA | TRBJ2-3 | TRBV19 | TGTGCCAGTAGTAATCACGGGGGTATGGTCACAGATACGCAGTATTTT | CASSNHGGMVTDTQYF
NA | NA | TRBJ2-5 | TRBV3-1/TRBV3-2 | TGTGCCAGCAGCCAAGGGTTTGGGGGCGCAGAGACCCAGTACTTC | CASSQGFGGAETQYF
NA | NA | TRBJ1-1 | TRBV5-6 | TGTGCCAGCAGCCTAACTCAGGTGAACACTGAAGCTTTCTTT | CASSLTQVNTEAFF
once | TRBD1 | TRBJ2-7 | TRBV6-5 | TGTGCCAGCAGTTACGAGAGGGGACAGGGTTACGAGCAGTACTTC | CASSYERGQGYEQYF
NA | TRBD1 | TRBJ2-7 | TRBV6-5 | TGTGCCAGCAGTATGGACAGGGACCTCTCCTACGAGCAGTACTTC | CASSMDRDLSYEQYF
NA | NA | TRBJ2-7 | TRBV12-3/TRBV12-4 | TGTGCCAGCAGTACCGCGGTTATAGACGAGCAGTACTTC | CASSTAVIDEQYF
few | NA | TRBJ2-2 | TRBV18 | TGTGCCAGCTCACCACGGGGGGCCGGGGAGCTGTTTTTT | CASSPRGAGELFF
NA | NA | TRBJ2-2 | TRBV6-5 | TGTGCCAGCAGCAGCATCCGGGGAATACACCGGGAGCTGTTTTTT | CASSSIRGIHRELFF
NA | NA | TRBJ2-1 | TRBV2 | TGTGCCAGCAGTGAATTTCGGCCAGGGGACAATGAGCAGTTCTTC | CASSEFRPGDNEQFF
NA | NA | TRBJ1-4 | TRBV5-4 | TGTGCCAGCAGCTCAGCGGGGGCGGCGGATGAAAAACTGTTTTTT | CASSSAGAADEKLFF
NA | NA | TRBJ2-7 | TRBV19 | TGTGCCAGTAGTATAGGTGGACAGACCTGGGAGCAGTACTTC | CASSIGGQTWEQYF
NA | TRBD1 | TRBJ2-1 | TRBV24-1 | TGTGCCACCAGTGATGACAGGGTCGGTTCCTACAATGAGCAGTTCTTC | CATSDDRVGSYNEQFF
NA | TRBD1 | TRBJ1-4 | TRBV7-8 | TGTGCCAGCAGCTTGAAAGGACAGGGGGCTGGTGAAAAACTGTTTTTT | CASSLKGQGAGEKLFF
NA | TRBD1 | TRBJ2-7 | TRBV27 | TGTGCCAGCAGTTTCGGGACAGGGCAATACGAGCAGTACTTC | CASSFGTGQYEQYF
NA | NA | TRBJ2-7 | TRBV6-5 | TGTGCCAGCAGTTACGGGGGGGCTAGCGGCTACGAGCAGTACTTC | CASSYGGASGYEQYF
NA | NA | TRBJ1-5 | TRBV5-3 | TGTGCCAGAAGCTTGGGCGTCTATAGCAATCAGCCCCAGCATTTT | CARSLGVYSNQPQHF
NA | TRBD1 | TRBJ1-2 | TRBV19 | TGTGCCACCAAAATAAGAAGACAGGGGGCGGATGGCTACACCTTC | CATKIRRQGADGYTF
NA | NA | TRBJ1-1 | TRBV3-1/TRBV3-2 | TGTGCCAGCAGCCCCACTCCAGGGGACACTGAAGCTTTCTTT | CASSPTPGDTEAFF
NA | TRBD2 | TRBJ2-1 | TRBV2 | TGTGCCAGCAGGGCCCCCTTAGCGGGAGGGCCCTCTAATGAGCAGTTCTTC | CASRAPLAGGPSNEQFF
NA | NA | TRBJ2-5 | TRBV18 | TGTGCCAGCTCTCGGGACTGGGGGGACCAGTACTTC | CASSRDWGDQYF
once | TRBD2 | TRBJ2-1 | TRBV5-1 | TGCGCCAGCAGCTTGGTGATCGGCGGGAGATACGAGCAGTTCTTC | CASSLVIGGRYEQFF
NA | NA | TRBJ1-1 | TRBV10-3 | TGTGCCATCAGTGAGTCAGGTAGCGGTGGAGCTTTCTTT | CAISESGSGGAFF
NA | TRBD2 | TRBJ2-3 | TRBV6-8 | TGTGCCAGCAGTAGAACTAGCGGGAGAACAGATACGCAGTATTTT | CASSRTSGRTDTQYF
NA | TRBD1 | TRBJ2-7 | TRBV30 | TGTGCCTGGAGTGTAGGAGGACAGGCAGGGGAGCAGTACTTC | CAWSVGGQAGEQYF
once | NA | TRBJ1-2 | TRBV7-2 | TGTGCCAGCAGCTTAGAGGGAGGCCATGTCTATGGCTACACCTTC | CASSLEGGHVYGYTF
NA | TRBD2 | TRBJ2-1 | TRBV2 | TGTGCCAGCAGGGAACTAGCGGGAGGGCGAGGATGGAATGAGCAGTTCTTC | CASRELAGGRGWNEQFF
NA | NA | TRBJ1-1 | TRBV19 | TGTGCCAGTAGTATAGATCCGCGTGGAGGTTGGCGAGCTTTCTTT | CASSIDPRGGWRAFF
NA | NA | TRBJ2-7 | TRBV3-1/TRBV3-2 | TGTGCCAGCAGCGTCCTCTCCTACGAGCAGTACTTC | CASSVLSYEQYF
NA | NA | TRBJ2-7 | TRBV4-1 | TGCGCCAGCAGCCAAGATAATATGGGGCCATCCTACGAGCAGTACTTC | CASSQDNMGPSYEQYF
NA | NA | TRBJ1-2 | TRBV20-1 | TGCAGTGCTAGTTTCCCGGGGGGGCATGGCTACACCTTC | CSASFPGGHGYTF
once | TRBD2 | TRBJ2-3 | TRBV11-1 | TGTGCCAGCAGCTTAGGTGGGAGGGCCTTAGCAGATACGCAGTATTTT | CASSLGGRALADTQYF